One and the same sample provided the 10 T cell receptor beta chains below, sequenced in a study of CD8 T cells in ankylosing spondylitis. TCRdb called the 5' RACE reads again in MiXCR, with one record for every CDR3 protein. The data hold about 220,000 distinct CDR3 sequences, with about 26% observed a single time. The source material was blood, either unsorted or a sorted T cell fraction (not recorded which). Receptors were obtained from a male donor with ankylosing spondylitis or in good health (not recorded which).

The sample holds many counts of this clonotype. The chain couples TRBV29-1 to TRBJ2-5; D gene unclear. V lost 3 bases to trimming and J lost 2 bases, with 10 bases between them. Germline CDR1 and CDR2: SQVTM and ANQGSEA. The length of the CDR3 is 13 residues. As DNA, the CDR3 is TGCAGCGTTGACGTCGGCGCTCAAGAGACCCAGTACTTC. Encoded protein: CSVDVGAQETQYF.

This clonotype was counted between two and nine times. The chain employs TRBV21-1 and TRBJ2-5; the table gives TRBD1 as D, unverified against the DNA. TRBV21-1 is deemed a pseudogene. CDR3 length equals 14 residues. CDR3 sequence: CASPRQGSQETQYF. CDR3 bases: TGTGCCAGCCCCCGGCAGGGATCCCAAGAGACCCAGTACTTC.

The chain combines TRBV9 with TRBJ2-1, with 9 bases that match TRBD1. The CDR3 runs to 15 residues. V shed 4 bases and J 5 bases; nucleotides not matched to a gene: 7. Germline CDR1 reads SGDLS; CDR2 reads YYNGEE. CDR3 DNA: TGTGCCAGCAGCAACCGGGACAGGGCCCACAATGAGCAGTTCTTC. It encodes CASSNRDRAHNEQFF.

This clonotype was seen at least ten times. The gene calls are TRBV5-1 and TRBJ2-1, with 7 bases identical to TRBD2. CDR3 length equals 14 residues. The trim removed 5 bases at V and 6 bases at J, leaving 8 bases unmatched. Per germline, CDR1 SGHRS and CDR2 YFSETQ. CDR3: CASSPSGHSNEQFF. CDR3 coding DNA: TGCGCCAGCAGTCCTAGCGGACATAGCAATGAGCAGTTCTTC.

This clonotype showed up just a few times. The V call is TRBV3-1, the J call TRBJ2-7; a possible D gene is TRBD2 (5 bases). The CDR3 is 14 amino acids. CDR1 and CDR2 from the germline V gene are LGHDT and YNNKEL (reference sequence). Trimming removed 4 bases at V and 7 bases at J, with 17 bases between. The CDR3 region has the DNA TGTGCCAGCAGCCTACAAAAGGCCGGGATAGAGCAGTACTTC. Protein product: CASSLQKAGIEQYF.

The chain links TRBV9 to TRBJ1-1; 7 bases are a match to TRBD1. The CDR3 spans 14 residues. With V trimmed by 4 bases and J by 2 bases, 5 bases remained unmatched. CDR1 and CDR2 (germline): SGDLS, YYNGEE. CDR3: CASSFRDRNTEAFF. In nucleotides, the CDR3 is TGTGCCAGCAGCTTCCGGGACAGAAACACTGAAGCTTTCTTT.

This clonotype appeared many times. In DNA form, the CDR3 reads TGTGCCAGCAGAATGGCGGCGGTGAACACTGAAGCTTTCTTT. This codes for CASRMAAVNTEAFF. The chain recombines TRBV12-3 or TRBV12-4 with TRBJ1-1; D gene ambiguous. CDR3 length: 14 residues. V lost 6 bases and J 0 bases, leaving 11 bases between the germline ends.

Only a few counts were recorded for this clonotype. The rearrangement uses TRBV27 and TRBJ1-6, with D uncertain. The CDR3 has 16 residues. Germline V gene data show CDR1 as MNHEY and CDR2 as SMNVEV (reference sequence). The ends were cut back, 5 bases at V and 0 bases at J, with 11 bases in the middle. As DNA, the CDR3 is TGTGCCAGCAGTACCCGACGTAGCTCCTATAATTCACCCCTCCACTTT. Translation: CASSTRRSSYNSPLHF.

This clonotype was detected ten times or more. The chain carries TRBV12-3 or TRBV12-4 and TRBJ2-2; 7 bases are shared with TRBD1. The V and J ends lost 3 bases and 4 bases, in that order; junction bases with no gene match: 5. This CDR3 is built from 15 residues. DNA for the CDR3: TGTGCCAGCAGTTTTAGGGGGCTGACCACCGGGGAGCTGTTTTTT. Protein sequence: CASSFRGLTTGELFF.

This clonotype was recorded at least ten times. The V call is TRBV5-7, the J call TRBJ1-3; D remains unclear. TRBV5-7 has ORF status, its function being uncertain. With 3 bases removed from V and 0 bases from J, the gap between germline ends came to 16 bases. The CDR3 runs to 17 residues. The CDR3: CASSSRRRSNSGNTIYF. CDR3 nucleotide sequence: TGTGCCAGCAGCTCTAGACGGCGCTCTAACTCTGGAAACACCATATATTTT.